The entry that follows covers one T cell receptor beta chain sequence. This record comes from a study of blood T cell repertoires in COVID-19. Study context: The United States, Italy and Spain provided the acute and convalescent COVID-19 samples.

Germline V lookup: CDR1 GTSNPN, CDR2 SVGIG (reference sequence). This CDR3 has 12 residues. V was shortened by 5 bases and J by 0 bases, with 7 bases between the two germline ends. Donors of Cohort 3 who recovered were those that had two negative PCRs, clearance, or symptom resolution. Original methodology: Scientists estimated how many nucleated cells there were by amplifying reference gene primers. The data were produced by immunoSEQ multiplex PCR, yet TCRdb's version contains in-frame clones alone and is incomplete. Clone size and V and J calls were adopted from that table, with D and trimming inferred from the DNA. The sample yields 240,000 or so clones, 86% seen once.

The sample was PBMCs or T cells enriched from blood (not recorded which). The chain is built from TRBV30 and TRBJ1-1; no firm D call. The source of this sequence is a woman aged 45-65 years who had recovered from COVID-19. DNA of the CDR3: TGTGCCTGGGGGCGGATGAACACTGAAGCTTTCTTT. Its protein is CAWGRMNTEAFF.